This T cell receptor beta chain was sequenced for a study of identical twins. With template switching, a universal primer site was added, and the cDNA carried unique molecular identifiers. MiXCR, run by TCRdb on the 5' RACE reads, gives a single entry per CDR3 protein. The sample includes about 700,000 distinct CDR3 sequences, 8.5% to 9% seen only once; the top ten take 0.75% to 1%. The same data also went into a second study, on yellow fever vaccine responses in identical twins.

The sequenced sample consisted of PBMCs. The sequence derives from a woman between 18 and 29 years old in good health.

The DNA of the CDR3 is TGTGCCATCAGTGATCGGGGGAGCTCCTATAATTCACCCCTCCACTTT. Encoded protein: CAISDRGSSYNSPLHF. V is TRBV10-3 and J is TRBJ1-6; D perhaps matches TRBD1 (5 bases). V was pared by 3 bases and J by 0 bases, with 9 bases between. The CDR3 sequence is 16 residues long. CDR1 ENHRY and CDR2 SYGVKD come from the germline V gene.